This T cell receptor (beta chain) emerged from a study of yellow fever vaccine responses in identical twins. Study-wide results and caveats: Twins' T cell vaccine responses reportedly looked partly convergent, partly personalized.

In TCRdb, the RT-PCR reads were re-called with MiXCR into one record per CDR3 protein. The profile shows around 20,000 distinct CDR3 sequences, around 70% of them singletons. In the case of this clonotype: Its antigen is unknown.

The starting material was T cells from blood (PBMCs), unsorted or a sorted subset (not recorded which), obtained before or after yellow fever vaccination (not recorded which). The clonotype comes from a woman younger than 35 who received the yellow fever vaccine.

The CDR3 sequence: CATQETQYF. CDR3 nucleotide sequence: TGTGCCACCCAAGAGACCCAGTACTTC. The V call is TRBV2, the J call TRBJ2-5; D unclear. V was pared by 10 bases and J by 1 base, with 1 base between. The CDR3 contains 9 residues. Germline CDR1 is SNHLY and CDR2 is FYNNEI.